Described below is a single T cell receptor (beta chain) sequence and its context. What it binds is not known. The sample is drawn from a study of T-cell memory formation after mild COVID-19. Study background: Largely donor-specific TCR clusters were found. Findings and limits, study-wide: Clones contracting over day 15 to 85 were CD4/CD8 balanced, with later expanders leaning CD4+. There were some responding clones in pre-infection memory, which suggested that cross-reactive memory had joined.

The CDR3 has 13 amino acids. Germline lookup yields CDR1 SGHDN and CDR2 FVKESK. V gave up 0 bases and J gave up 5 bases, with 7 bases separating them. TCRdb re-derived calls from the 5' RACE reads in MiXCR, one entry per CDR3 protein. The data show about 290,000 distinct CDR3 sequences, with about 15% seen just once and roughly 22% held by the top ten. The genes are TRBV14 and TRBJ2-5, with D uncertain. This TCR came from a man between 18 and 35 years old who had mild COVID-19 (a few samples of this study predate the infection). Cell type and time point are not known. Input material: PBMCs or a T cell subset sorted from them (not recorded which). The CDR3 spells CASSQDLRETQYF. The DNA of the CDR3 is TGTGCCAGCAGCCAAGACCTCAGGGAGACCCAGTACTTC.